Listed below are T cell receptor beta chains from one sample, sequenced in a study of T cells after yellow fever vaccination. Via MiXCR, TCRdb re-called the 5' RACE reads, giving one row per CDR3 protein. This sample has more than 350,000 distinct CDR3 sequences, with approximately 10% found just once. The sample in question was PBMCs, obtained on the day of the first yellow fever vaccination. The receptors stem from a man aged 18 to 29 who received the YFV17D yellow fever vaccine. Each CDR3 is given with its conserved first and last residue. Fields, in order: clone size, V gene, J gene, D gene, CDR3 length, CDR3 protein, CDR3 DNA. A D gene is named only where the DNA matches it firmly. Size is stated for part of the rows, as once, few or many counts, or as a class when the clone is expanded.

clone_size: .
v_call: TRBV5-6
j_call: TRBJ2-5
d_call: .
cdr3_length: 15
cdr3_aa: CASSLRSGTRETQYF
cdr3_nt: TGTGCCAGCAGCTTGCGGTCAGGGACACGCGAGACCCAGTACTTC

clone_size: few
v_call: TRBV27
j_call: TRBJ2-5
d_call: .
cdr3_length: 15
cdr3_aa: CASSPEGQGRRTQYF
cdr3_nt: TGTGCCAGCAGTCCGGAGGGGCAGGGAAGGCGGACCCAGTACTTC

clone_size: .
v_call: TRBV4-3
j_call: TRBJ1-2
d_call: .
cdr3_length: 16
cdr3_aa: CASSQTFQQRGYGYTF
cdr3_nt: TGCGCCAGCAGCCAAACGTTTCAGCAACGAGGCTATGGCTACACCTTC

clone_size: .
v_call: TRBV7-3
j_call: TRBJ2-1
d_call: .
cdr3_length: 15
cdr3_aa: CASSSSVGSYNEQFF
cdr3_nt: TGTGCCAGCAGCTCGTCCGTAGGTTCCTACAATGAGCAGTTCTTC

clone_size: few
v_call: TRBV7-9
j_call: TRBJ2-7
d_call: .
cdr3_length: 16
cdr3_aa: CASSPRGSGDSYEQYF
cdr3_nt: TGTGCCAGCAGCCCCAGGGGAAGCGGGGACTCCTACGAGCAGTACTTC

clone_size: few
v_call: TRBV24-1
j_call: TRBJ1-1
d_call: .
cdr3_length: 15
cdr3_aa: CATSDFRDGNTEAFF
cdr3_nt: TGTGCCACCAGTGATTTCCGGGACGGGAACACTGAAGCTTTCTTT

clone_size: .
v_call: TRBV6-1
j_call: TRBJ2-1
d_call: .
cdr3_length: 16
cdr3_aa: CASSEAMGGRGNEQFF
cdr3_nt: TGTGCCAGCAGTGAAGCTATGGGGGGTAGGGGCAATGAGCAGTTCTTC

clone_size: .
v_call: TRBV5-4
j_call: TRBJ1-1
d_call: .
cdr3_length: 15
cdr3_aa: CASSYPQGGEAEAFF
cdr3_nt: TGTGCCAGCAGCTATCCACAGGGAGGGGAAGCTGAAGCTTTCTTT

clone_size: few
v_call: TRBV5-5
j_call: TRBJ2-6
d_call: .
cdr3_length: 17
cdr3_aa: CASSPSGEGVGANVLTF
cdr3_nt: TGTGCCAGCTCACCCTCAGGGGAAGGGGTTGGGGCCAACGTCCTGACTTTC

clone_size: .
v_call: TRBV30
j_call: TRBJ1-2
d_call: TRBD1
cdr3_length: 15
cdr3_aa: CAWRGVQGAWKGYTF
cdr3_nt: TGTGCCTGGAGAGGGGTACAGGGGGCTTGGAAGGGCTACACCTTC

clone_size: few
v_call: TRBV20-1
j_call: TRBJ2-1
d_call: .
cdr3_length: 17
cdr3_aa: CSARDPSKASSYNEQFF
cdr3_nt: TGCAGTGCTAGAGACCCTTCCAAAGCGAGCTCCTACAATGAGCAGTTCTTC

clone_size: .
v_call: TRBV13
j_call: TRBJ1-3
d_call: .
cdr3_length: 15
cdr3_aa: CASSLETDSGNTIYF
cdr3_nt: TGTGCCAGCAGCTTAGAGACCGACTCTGGAAACACCATATATTTT

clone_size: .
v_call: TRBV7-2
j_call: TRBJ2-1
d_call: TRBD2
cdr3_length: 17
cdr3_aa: CASSLATSGGGYNEQFF
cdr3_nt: TGTGCCAGCAGCTTAGCCACTAGCGGGGGAGGCTACAATGAGCAGTTCTTC

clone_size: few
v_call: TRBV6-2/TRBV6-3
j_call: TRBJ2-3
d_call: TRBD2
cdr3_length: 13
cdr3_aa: CASSLPGLAPQYF
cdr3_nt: TGTGCCAGCAGTTTGCCGGGACTAGCACCGCAGTATTTT

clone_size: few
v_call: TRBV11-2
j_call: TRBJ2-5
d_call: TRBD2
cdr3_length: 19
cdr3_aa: CASSLDLGTSGGTQETQYF
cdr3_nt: TGTGCCAGCAGCTTAGATTTGGGGACTAGCGGGGGTACCCAAGAGACCCAGTACTTC

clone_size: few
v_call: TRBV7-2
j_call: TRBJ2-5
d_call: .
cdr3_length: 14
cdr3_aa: CASSGGGGQETQYF
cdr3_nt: TGTGCCAGCAGCGGTGGCGGCGGACAAGAGACCCAGTACTTC

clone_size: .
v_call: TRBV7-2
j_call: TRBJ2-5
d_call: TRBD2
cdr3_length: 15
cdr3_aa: CASSSRARGSETQYF
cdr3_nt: TGTGCCAGCAGCTCCCGGGCGCGGGGGTCAGAGACCCAGTACTTC

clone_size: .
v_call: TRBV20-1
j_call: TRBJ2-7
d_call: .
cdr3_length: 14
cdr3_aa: CSASSYRASYEQYF
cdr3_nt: TGCAGTGCTAGTTCGTACAGGGCCTCCTACGAGCAGTACTTC

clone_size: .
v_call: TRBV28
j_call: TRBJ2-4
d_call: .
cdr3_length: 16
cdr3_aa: CASRTQGHAAKNIQYF
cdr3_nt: TGTGCCAGCAGGACACAGGGTCATGCGGCCAAAAACATTCAGTACTTC

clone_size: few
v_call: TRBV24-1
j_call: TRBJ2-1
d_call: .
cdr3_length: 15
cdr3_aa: CATSDLRQQYNEQFF
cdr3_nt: TGTGCCACCAGTGATTTGCGTCAACAATACAATGAGCAGTTCTTC

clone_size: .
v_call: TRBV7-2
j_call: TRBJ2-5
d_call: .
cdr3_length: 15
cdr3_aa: CASSLAGTLSETQYF
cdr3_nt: TGTGCCAGCAGCTTAGCCGGGACATTGTCGGAGACCCAGTACTTC

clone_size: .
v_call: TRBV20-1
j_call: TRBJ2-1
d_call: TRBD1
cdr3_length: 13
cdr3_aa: CSAEPGQRYEQFF
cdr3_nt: TGCAGTGCTGAACCGGGACAGCGGTATGAGCAGTTCTTC

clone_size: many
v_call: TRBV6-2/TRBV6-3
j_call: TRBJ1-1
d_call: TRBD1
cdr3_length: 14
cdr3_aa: CASSFGQGNTEAFF
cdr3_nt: TGTGCCAGCAGTTTCGGACAGGGTAACACTGAAGCTTTCTTT

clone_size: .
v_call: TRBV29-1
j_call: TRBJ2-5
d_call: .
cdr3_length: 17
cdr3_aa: CSVGGRVRQGFRETQYF
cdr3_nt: TGCAGCGTGGGGGGCAGGGTTCGCCAGGGGTTTAGAGAGACCCAGTACTTC

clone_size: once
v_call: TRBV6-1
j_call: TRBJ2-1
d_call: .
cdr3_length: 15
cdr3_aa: CASSVGQGTYNEQFF
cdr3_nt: TGTGCCAGCAGTGTGGGACAAGGGACATACAATGAGCAGTTCTTC

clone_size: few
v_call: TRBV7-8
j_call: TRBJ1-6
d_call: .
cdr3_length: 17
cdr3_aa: CASNLQAQGVYNSPLHF
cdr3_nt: TGTGCCAGCAATCTTCAGGCCCAGGGCGTGTATAATTCACCCCTCCACTTT

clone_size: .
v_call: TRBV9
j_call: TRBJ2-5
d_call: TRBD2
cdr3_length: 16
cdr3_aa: CASSSMTSGAQETQYF
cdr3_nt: TGTGCCAGCAGCTCCATGACTAGCGGGGCACAAGAGACCCAGTACTTC

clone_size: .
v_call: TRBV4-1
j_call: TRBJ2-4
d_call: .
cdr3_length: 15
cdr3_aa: CASSQPGRTKNIQYF
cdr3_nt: TGCGCCAGCAGCCAACCCGGACGGACCAAAAACATTCAGTACTTC

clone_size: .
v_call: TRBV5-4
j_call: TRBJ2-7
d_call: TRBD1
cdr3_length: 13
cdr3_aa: CASSPGTGKEQYF
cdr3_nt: TGTGCCAGCAGCCCCGGGACAGGAAAAGAGCAGTACTTC

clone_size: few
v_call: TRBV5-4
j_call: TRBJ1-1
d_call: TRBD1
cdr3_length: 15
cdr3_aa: CASSPEGQGQTEAFF
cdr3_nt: TGTGCCAGCAGCCCCGAGGGACAGGGCCAGACTGAAGCTTTCTTT

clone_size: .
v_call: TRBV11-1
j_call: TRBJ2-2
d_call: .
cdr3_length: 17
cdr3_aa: CASSLADNLPNTGELFF
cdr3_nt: TGTGCCAGCAGCTTAGCGGACAACTTGCCGAACACCGGGGAGCTGTTTTTT

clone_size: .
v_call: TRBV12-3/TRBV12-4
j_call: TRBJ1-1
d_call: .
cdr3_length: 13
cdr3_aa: CASRWGRNTEAFF
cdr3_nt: TGTGCCAGTCGGTGGGGGAGAAACACTGAAGCTTTCTTT

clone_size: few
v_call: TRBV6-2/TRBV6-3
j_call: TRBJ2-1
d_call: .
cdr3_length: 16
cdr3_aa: CASSYSLLERATEQFF
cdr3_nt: TGTGCCAGCAGTTACTCGTTGTTGGAGCGGGCTACGGAGCAGTTCTTC

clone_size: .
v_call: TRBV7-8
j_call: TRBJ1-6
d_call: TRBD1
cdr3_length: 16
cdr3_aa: CASSLRNRDSNSPLHF
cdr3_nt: TGTGCCAGCAGCTTACGCAACCGGGACAGTAATTCACCCCTCCACTTT

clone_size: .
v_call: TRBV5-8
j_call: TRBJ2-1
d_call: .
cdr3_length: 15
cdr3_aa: CASSWGQPAYNEQFF
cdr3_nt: TGTGCCAGCAGCTGGGGCCAACCCGCCTACAATGAGCAGTTCTTC

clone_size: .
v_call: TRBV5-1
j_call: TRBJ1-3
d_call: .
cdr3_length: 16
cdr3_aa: CASSLMAGNTGNTIYF
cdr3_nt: TGCGCCAGCAGCTTGATGGCAGGGAACACTGGAAACACCATATATTTT

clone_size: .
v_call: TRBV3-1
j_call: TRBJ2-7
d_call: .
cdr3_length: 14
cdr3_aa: CASSQAAAQYEQYF
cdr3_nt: TGTGCCAGCAGCCAAGCGGCAGCTCAGTACGAGCAGTACTTC

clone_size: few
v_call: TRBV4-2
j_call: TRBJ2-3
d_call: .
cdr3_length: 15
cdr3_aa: CASSQEGPSTDTQYF
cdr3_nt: TGTGCCAGCAGCCAAGAGGGCCCCAGCACAGATACGCAGTATTTT

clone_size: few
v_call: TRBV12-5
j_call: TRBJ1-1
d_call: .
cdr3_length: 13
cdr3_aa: CASARGMNTEAFF
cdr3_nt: TGTGCTAGTGCTAGGGGGATGAACACTGAAGCTTTCTTT

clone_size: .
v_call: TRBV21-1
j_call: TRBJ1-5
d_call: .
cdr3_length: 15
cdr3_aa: CASSETGAYNQPQHF
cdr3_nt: TGTGCCAGCAGCGAGACAGGGGCGTACAATCAGCCCCAGCATTTT

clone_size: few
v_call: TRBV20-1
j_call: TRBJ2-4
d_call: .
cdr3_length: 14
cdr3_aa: CSAIRPGEVDIQYF
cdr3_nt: TGCAGTGCTATCAGACCAGGGGAGGTGGACATTCAGTACTTC

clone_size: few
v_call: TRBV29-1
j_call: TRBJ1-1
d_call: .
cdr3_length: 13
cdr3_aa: CSVASNRDTEAFF
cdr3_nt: TGCAGCGTTGCTAGCAACCGGGACACTGAAGCTTTCTTT

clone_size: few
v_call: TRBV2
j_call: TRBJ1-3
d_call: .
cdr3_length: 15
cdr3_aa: CASKTGPSSGNTIYF
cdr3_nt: TGTGCCAGCAAGACAGGACCCAGCTCTGGAAACACCATATATTTT

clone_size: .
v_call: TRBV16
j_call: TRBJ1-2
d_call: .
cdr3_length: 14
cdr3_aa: CASSQSAREGGYTF
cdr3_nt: TGTGCCAGCAGCCAATCGGCCAGGGAGGGAGGCTACACCTTC

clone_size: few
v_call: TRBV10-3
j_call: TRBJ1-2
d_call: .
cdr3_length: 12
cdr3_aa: CASAEGTYGYTF
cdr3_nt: TGTGCCTCCGCGGAGGGAACCTATGGCTACACCTTC

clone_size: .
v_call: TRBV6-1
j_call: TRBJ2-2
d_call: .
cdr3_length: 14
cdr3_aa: CATSQRGNTGELFF
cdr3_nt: TGTGCCACTTCCCAACGGGGTAACACCGGGGAGCTGTTTTTT

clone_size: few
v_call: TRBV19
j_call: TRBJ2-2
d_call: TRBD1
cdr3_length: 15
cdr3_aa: CASSITGVDTGELFF
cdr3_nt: TGTGCCAGTAGTATTACAGGGGTGGACACCGGGGAGCTGTTTTTT

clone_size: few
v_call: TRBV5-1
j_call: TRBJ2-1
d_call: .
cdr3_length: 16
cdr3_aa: CASSLAAAGKGNEQFF
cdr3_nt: TGCGCCAGCAGCTTGGCCGCGGCAGGGAAAGGCAATGAGCAGTTCTTC

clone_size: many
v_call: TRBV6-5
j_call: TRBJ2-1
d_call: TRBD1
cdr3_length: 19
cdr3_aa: CASSYGVGTGGGSYNEQFF
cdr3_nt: TGTGCCAGCAGTTACGGCGTTGGGACAGGGGGGGGGTCCTACAATGAGCAGTTCTTC

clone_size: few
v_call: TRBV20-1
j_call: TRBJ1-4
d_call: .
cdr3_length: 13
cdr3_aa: CSARRGGEEKLFF
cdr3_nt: TGCAGTGCTAGGAGGGGGGGAGAGGAAAAACTGTTTTTT

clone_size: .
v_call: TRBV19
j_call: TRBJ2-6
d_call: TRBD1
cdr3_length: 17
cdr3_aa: CASRPRTGTTGANVLTF
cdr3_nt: TGTGCCAGCCGTCCCAGGACAGGGACCACTGGGGCCAACGTCCTGACTTTC